This is a list of T cell receptor beta chains from one sample in a study of T cells after yellow fever vaccination. TCRdb redid the calling of the 5' RACE reads with MiXCR, one entry per CDR3 protein. The sample consists of about 350,000 distinct CDR3 sequences, approximately 10% of them appearing once. Material: PBMCs, obtained on the day of the first yellow fever vaccination. These TCRs come from a man aged 18-30 years who received the YFV17D yellow fever vaccine. Each CDR3 is given with its conserved first and last residue. The D gene is left open where the match is weak. Clone size is not always given. Where it is, it says once, few, many or a class for expanded clones.

clone size	J gene	V gene	D gene	CDR3 length	CDR3 protein	CDR3 DNA
few	TRBJ2-1	TRBV5-1	NA	13	CASSLRRDNEQFF	TGCGCCAGCAGCTTGAGACGCGATAATGAGCAGTTCTTC
NA	TRBJ2-7	TRBV6-2/TRBV6-3	NA	11	CASGSFYEQYF	TGTGCCAGCGGAAGTTTCTACGAGCAGTACTTC
few	TRBJ1-2	TRBV5-1	NA	15	CASSLNSQAHYGYTF	TGCGCCAGCAGCTTGAACAGCCAAGCACACTATGGCTACACCTTC
NA	TRBJ2-2	TRBV29-1	NA	13	CSVPLGVTGELFF	TGCAGCGTGCCTTTGGGGGTCACCGGGGAGCTGTTTTTT
many	TRBJ2-7	TRBV18	TRBD1	16	CASSPRNIGTGNEQYF	TGTGCCAGCTCACCACGCAATATCGGGACAGGGAACGAGCAGTACTTC
few	TRBJ2-3	TRBV10-3	TRBD2	16	CAISKQRGPITDTQYF	TGTGCCATCAGTAAACAGCGGGGGCCTATCACAGATACGCAGTATTTT
NA	TRBJ2-3	TRBV7-3	NA	13	CASSLSGVDTQYF	TGTGCCAGCAGCTTATCCGGGGTTGATACGCAGTATTTT
few	TRBJ1-6	TRBV7-9	NA	16	CASSPHLGFGNSPLHF	TGTGCCAGCAGTCCTCATCTTGGGTTTGGTAATTCACCCCTCCACTTT
NA	TRBJ2-2	TRBV5-6	NA	15	CASSQRDTRGGELFF	TGTGCCAGCAGCCAACGGGACACCCGGGGCGGGGAGCTGTTTTTT
NA	TRBJ2-3	TRBV6-1	NA	16	CASIPSGAQPTDTQYF	TGTGCCAGCATTCCATCGGGGGCCCAACCCACAGATACGCAGTATTTT
few	TRBJ1-2	TRBV20-1	NA	11	CSSRVDYGYTF	TGCAGTTCCAGGGTTGACTATGGCTACACCTTC
few	TRBJ2-5	TRBV7-2	NA	14	CASSLNGPKETQYF	TGTGCCAGCAGCTTGAACGGACCAAAAGAGACCCAGTACTTC
few	TRBJ1-5	TRBV11-1	TRBD1	18	CASSLWTGGSPINQPQHF	TGTGCCAGCAGCTTATGGACAGGGGGCTCGCCGATCAATCAGCCCCAGCATTTT
NA	TRBJ2-2	TRBV7-2	NA	17	CASSFAVRGRDTGELFF	TGTGCCAGCAGCTTTGCCGTCCGGGGGCGGGACACCGGGGAGCTGTTTTTT
NA	TRBJ2-3	TRBV6-1	NA	15	CASRFRDGRGDTQYF	TGTGCCAGCAGGTTCCGGGACGGTCGTGGAGATACGCAGTATTTT
few	TRBJ1-5	TRBV7-2	TRBD1	14	CASSARTGDQPQHF	TGTGCCAGCAGCGCTCGGACAGGGGATCAGCCCCAGCATTTT
few	TRBJ2-3	TRBV5-6	NA	17	CASRLNRMVFLTDTQYF	TGTGCCAGCAGACTAAATCGCATGGTATTTCTCACAGATACGCAGTATTTT
few	TRBJ2-7	TRBV20-1	TRBD2	15	CSARDLTGGLYEQYF	TGCAGTGCTAGAGATTTGACGGGGGGGCTCTACGAGCAGTACTTC
NA	TRBJ2-3	TRBV19	NA	15	CASSIGLSSTDTQYF	TGTGCCAGTAGTATAGGACTCTCATCCACAGATACGCAGTATTTT
NA	TRBJ2-3	TRBV11-1	NA	16	CASISRGRTSTDTQYF	TGTGCCAGCATCTCGAGGGGGAGAACTAGCACAGATACGCAGTATTTT
few	TRBJ2-7	TRBV10-3	NA	13	CANRTEGAYEQYF	TGTGCCAACCGGACAGAAGGGGCCTACGAGCAGTACTTC
many	TRBJ1-6	TRBV19	TRBD1	13	CASRPGGVSPLHF	TGTGCCAGTAGGCCAGGGGGAGTTTCACCCCTCCACTTT
NA	TRBJ2-5	TRBV7-2	TRBD1	15	CASRLPRTGKKTQYF	TGTGCCAGCAGACTCCCCCGGACAGGGAAAAAGACCCAGTACTTC
few	TRBJ2-1	TRBV3-1	TRBD1	16	CASSAHRGPSYNEQFF	TGTGCCAGCAGCGCCCACAGGGGCCCCTCCTACAATGAGCAGTTCTTC
NA	TRBJ1-6	TRBV7-2	NA	16	CASSLVESSYNSPLHF	TGTGCCAGCAGCTTAGTCGAGAGCTCCTATAATTCACCCCTCCACTTT
many	TRBJ2-5	TRBV12-3/TRBV12-4	NA	14	CASSLDGFSETQYF	TGTGCCAGCAGTTTAGATGGGTTCTCAGAGACCCAGTACTTC
NA	TRBJ1-1	TRBV4-1	TRBD1	15	CAGGGTGGARTEAFF	TGCGCCGGGGGCGGGACAGGGGGCGCCCGAACTGAAGCTTTCTTT
NA	TRBJ1-2	TRBV4-1	TRBD1	15	CARHGTGGLARGYTF	TGCGCCAGACACGGGACAGGGGGTTTGGCTCGAGGCTACACCTTC
many	TRBJ2-3	TRBV5-1	NA	16	CASSLGKGGYTDTQYF	TGCGCCAGCAGCTTGGGAAAGGGAGGCTACACAGATACGCAGTATTTT
NA	TRBJ1-2	TRBV2	NA	15	CASNTEIPGNYGYTF	TGTGCCAGCAACACAGAAATCCCGGGGAACTATGGCTACACCTTC
NA	TRBJ2-7	TRBV7-2	NA	15	CASSSGNQLSYEQYF	TGTGCCAGCAGCTCCGGTAATCAGCTCTCCTACGAGCAGTACTTC
NA	TRBJ2-5	TRBV24-1	NA	15	CATSAVTKYQETQYF	TGTGCCACCAGTGCCGTTACTAAGTACCAAGAGACCCAGTACTTC
few	TRBJ2-3	TRBV6-6	TRBD1	13	CASLQGVADTQYF	TGTGCCAGTTTACAGGGGGTCGCAGATACGCAGTATTTT
many	TRBJ1-4	TRBV20-1	TRBD1	13	CSAGGSWSEKLFF	TGCAGTGCAGGGGGCTCGTGGAGTGAAAAACTGTTTTTT
many	TRBJ1-1	TRBV29-1	NA	11	CSALILTEAFF	TGCAGCGCCCTTATCCTCACTGAAGCTTTCTTT
few	TRBJ2-1	TRBV6-5	NA	14	CASSYLSGANEQFF	TGTGCCAGCAGTTACCTGAGCGGTGCCAATGAGCAGTTCTTC
few	TRBJ2-5	TRBV7-9	TRBD2	15	CASSSTSGGKETQYF	TGTGCCAGCAGCTCCACTAGCGGGGGTAAGGAGACCCAGTACTTC
many	TRBJ2-1	TRBV5-1	TRBD1	13	CASSWGQDNEQFF	TGCGCCAGCAGCTGGGGACAGGACAATGAGCAGTTCTTC
NA	TRBJ1-1	TRBV11-1	NA	13	CASSLMRDTEAFF	TGTGCCAGCAGCTTAATGCGGGACACTGAAGCTTTCTTT
few	TRBJ2-5	TRBV6-2/TRBV6-3	NA	13	CASTLTEQETQYF	TGTGCCAGCACCCTGACGGAACAAGAGACCCAGTACTTC
NA	TRBJ1-2	TRBV6-5	NA	14	CASSYGGSNYGYTF	TGTGCCAGCAGTTACGGGGGTTCCAACTATGGCTACACCTTC
NA	TRBJ2-3	TRBV6-1	NA	14	CASSEGPDTDTQYF	TGTGCCAGCAGTGAGGGGCCTGACACAGATACGCAGTATTTT
NA	TRBJ2-2	TRBV12-3/TRBV12-4	TRBD2	17	CASSQASGGLNTGELFF	TGTGCCAGCTCACAGGCTAGCGGGGGACTCAACACCGGGGAGCTGTTTTTT
NA	TRBJ1-5	TRBV20-1	NA	14	CSAARPTSNQPQHF	TGCAGTGCCGCCCGGCCGACTAGCAATCAGCCCCAGCATTTT
few	TRBJ2-3	TRBV29-1	TRBD2	14	CSVARRSGGATGYF	TGCAGCGTTGCCCGACGTAGCGGGGGGGCAACAGGTTATTTT
NA	TRBJ2-2	TRBV5-4	NA	16	CASSGTPGVLGGELFF	TGTGCCAGCAGCGGGACTCCCGGGGTGCTGGGGGGGGAGCTGTTTTTT
NA	TRBJ1-6	TRBV7-2	NA	15	CASSLGGGQNSPLHF	TGTGCCAGCAGCTTAGGTGGAGGGCAGAATTCACCCCTCCACTTT
many	TRBJ2-5	TRBV12-3/TRBV12-4	TRBD2	15	CASRSLAGSQETQYF	TGTGCCAGCAGGTCTCTAGCGGGGTCCCAAGAGACCCAGTACTTC
few	TRBJ2-5	TRBV10-3	TRBD2	14	CAISGLAGEETQYF	TGTGCCATCAGTGGACTAGCGGGGGAAGAGACCCAGTACTTC
NA	TRBJ2-1	TRBV4-3	TRBD2	15	CASSHPSGGYNEQFF	TGCGCCAGCAGCCACCCTAGCGGGGGCTACAATGAGCAGTTCTTC
few	TRBJ2-2	TRBV5-1	TRBD1	17	CASKRLRTGSNTGELFF	TGCGCCAGCAAAAGACTACGGACAGGGTCGAACACCGGGGAGCTGTTTTTT
few	TRBJ1-5	TRBV4-1	NA	12	CASSQDGEPQHF	TGCGCCAGCAGCCAAGATGGGGAGCCCCAGCATTTT
NA	TRBJ2-2	TRBV6-5	NA	14	CASSNDRLSGELFF	TGTGCCAGCAGTAACGACAGGTTAAGCGGGGAGCTGTTTTTT
NA	TRBJ2-3	TRBV19	NA	17	CASRKLWGSSGTDTQYF	TGTGCCAGTAGGAAATTGTGGGGCAGCTCGGGGACAGATACGCAGTATTTT
few	TRBJ1-5	TRBV25-1	NA	13	CASSTDGDQPQHF	TGTGCCAGCAGTACCGACGGCGATCAGCCCCAGCATTTT